These 20 T cell receptor beta chains originate from one sample sequenced in a study of memory CD4+ T cells and cytomegalovirus serostatus. Produced via immunoSEQ multiplex PCR; TCRdb's table is partial and in-frame only. The data hold over 45,000 clones, with roughly 82% observed a single time. The sort gate was single viable CD3+CD4+CD8-CD45RO+ cells for memory CD4+ T cells. Sequencing was performed on memory CD4+ T cells from blood. The receptors stem from an adult in good health and CMV-seronegative.

The J gene is TRBJ1-1, the V gene TRBV6-5, with D unclear. Germline V gene lookup returns CDR1 MNHEY and CDR2 SVGAGI. The V end was cut by 5 bases, the J end by 5 bases, with 9 bases between. There are 12 residues in the CDR3. CDR3 sequence (DNA): TGTGCCAGCAGTAGAGGGCTTACTGAAGCTTTCTTT. This translates into CASSRGLTEAFF.

The chain couples TRBV6-5 to TRBJ1-6, with TRBD1 as a possible D gene (6 bases). This CDR3 is 12 amino acids long. The germline V and J ends were trimmed by 1 base and 16 bases, with 11 bases remaining between them. Germline assignment: CDR1 MNHEY and CDR2 SVGAGI. The CDR3 coding sequence is TGTGCCAGCAGTTACTTAGGACAGCCTCTCCACTTT. Translated: CASSYLGQPLHF.

The chain carries TRBV10-3 and TRBJ2-5, with TRBD1 matching 8 bases. V dropped 11 bases and J dropped 1; count of bases not matched to a gene: 6. The CDR3 covers 13 residues. Germline CDR1 is ENHRY and CDR2 is SYGVKD. CDR3 residues: CAVQGASQETQYF. CDR3 sequence (DNA): TGTGCCGTCCAGGGGGCTTCCCAAGAGACCCAGTACTTC.

This clone showed up just a few times. The chain employs TRBV7-2 and TRBJ1-2; the D is unclear. The germline CDR1 and CDR2 sequences are SGHTA and FQGNSA. The CDR3 runs 13 residues. V was cut by 5 bases and J by 4 bases, with 11 bases left in between. CDR3 residues: CASSIGSSYGYTF. The CDR3 DNA reads as TGTGCCAGCAGCATAGGGTCGTCCTATGGCTACACCTTC.

V and J are TRBV5-5 and TRBJ1-1; D uncertain. Trimming shortened V by 5 bases and J by 4 bases, and 12 bases separated the two germline ends. The CDR3 has 13 amino acids. CDR1 and CDR2 from the germline V gene are SGHKS and YYEKEE (reference sequence). The CDR3 spells CASSYGLGTEAFF. As DNA, the CDR3 is TGTGCCAGCAGTTATGGCTTGGGCACTGAAGCTTTCTTT. The whole variable domain, filled in from reference TRBV5-5 and TRBJ1-1, reads DAGVTQSPTHLIKTRGQQVTLRCSPISGHKSVSWYQQVLGQGPQFIFQYYEKEERGRGNFPDRFSARQFPNYSSELNVNALLLGDSALYLCASSYGLGTEAFFGQGTRLTVV.

The chain employs TRBV11-2 and TRBJ1-3, with a possible D match to TRBD1 (6 bases). The V end was cut by 6 bases, the J end by 8 bases, with 14 bases between. Germline CDR1 reads SGHAT; CDR2 reads FQNNGV. CDR3 size: 13 residues. In DNA, the CDR3 is TGTGCCAGCAGATTATACAGGGAGGACACCATATATTTT. Translated, it gives CASRLYREDTIYF.

The chain recombines TRBV7-2 with TRBJ1-3, with 7 bases that match TRBD1. This CDR3 comprises 14 residues. J was trimmed by 8 bases and V by 0 bases; bases with no gene match: 4. Germline CDR1 is SGHTA and CDR2 is FQGNSA. This CDR3 is CASSLAQGTHTIYF. The CDR3 DNA follows: TGTGCCAGCAGCTTAGCACAGGGGACTCACACCATATATTTT. The full variable domain, in which reference TRBV7-2 and TRBJ1-3 provide the parts outside the CDR3, is GAGVSQSPSNKVTEKGKDVELRCDPISGHTALYWYRQSLGQGLEFLIYFQGNSAPDKSGLPSDRFSAERTGGSVSTLTIQRTQQEDSAVYLCASSLAQGTHTIYFGEGSWLTVV.

CDR3 in amino acids: CASSSPERANYGYTF. The CDR3 nucleotides are TGTGCCAGCAGCTCCCCGGAGAGGGCAAACTATGGCTACACCTTC. The chain recombines TRBV7-2 with TRBJ1-2; no firm D call. This CDR3 is 15 amino acids long. From germline, CDR1 is SGHTA and CDR2 FQGNSA. Trimming stripped 4 bases from V and 2 bases from J, with 14 bases between. Drawing the rest from reference TRBV7-2 and TRBJ1-2, the complete variable domain is GAGVSQSPSNKVTEKGKDVELRCDPISGHTALYWYRQSLGQGLEFLIYFQGNSAPDKSGLPSDRFSAERTGGSVSTLTIQRTQQEDSAVYLCASSSPERANYGYTFGSGTRLTVV.

This chain uses TRBV7-2 with TRBJ1-2; D might be TRBD1 (6 bases). CDR3 length equals 14 residues. V was cut by 2 bases and J by 8 bases, with 15 bases left in between. CDR1 and CDR2 from the germline V gene are SGHTA and FQGNSA. The CDR3 DNA is TGTGCCAGCAGCTTAAGAGGGACAAACGCAGGCTACACCTTC. It yields the protein CASSLRGTNAGYTF. Based on the CDR3 plus reference TRBV7-2 and TRBJ1-2, the full variable domain is GAGVSQSPSNKVTEKGKDVELRCDPISGHTALYWYRQSLGQGLEFLIYFQGNSAPDKSGLPSDRFSAERTGGSVSTLTIQRTQQEDSAVYLCASSLRGTNAGYTFGSGTRLTVV.

This chain connects TRBV6-5 to TRBJ2-5, with a weak D call TRBD2 (5 bases). Trimming cost V 0 bases and J 2 bases, with 10 bases left between them. In germline, CDR1 is MNHEY, CDR2 SVGAGI. The CDR3 length is 15 residues. The CDR3 bases are TGTGCCAGCAGTTACTCGATCGGGGTACAAGAGACCCAGTACTTC. It specifies CASSYSIGVQETQYF.

V and J are TRBV27 and TRBJ2-3, with 7 nucleotides matching TRBD2. This CDR3 has 15 residues. The ends lost 2 bases at V and 2 bases at J; junction bases unmatched: 4. Germline V gene data show CDR1 as MNHEY and CDR2 as SMNVEV (reference sequence). CDR3: CASSLLGGNTDTQYF. The CDR3 bases are TGTGCCAGCAGTTTACTCGGGGGGAACACAGATACGCAGTATTTT.

This clone showed up just once. The genes are TRBV4-2 and TRBJ2-5; D might be TRBD1 or TRBD2, each matching 5 bases. Germline loops: CDR1 LGHNA, CDR2 YNFKEQ. There are 15 residues in the CDR3. Trimming removed 5 bases at V and 3 bases at J, with 16 bases between. The CDR3 sequence: CASSAGAIVEETQYF. The CDR3 DNA is TGTGCCAGCAGCGCCGGGGCTATAGTGGAAGAGACCCAGTACTTC.

V usage is TRBV11-2 and J usage is TRBJ1-3, with unresolved D. Germline V CDR1 and CDR2: SGHAT, FQNNGV. The V end was cut by 1 base, the J end by 0 bases, with 7 bases between. The CDR3 contains 15 residues. CDR3 loop: CASSLGQFSGNTIYF. In nucleotides, the CDR3 is TGTGCCAGCAGCTTAGGGCAGTTCTCTGGAAACACCATATATTTT.

The genes are TRBV28 and TRBJ1-1, with TRBD1 as a possible D gene (5 bases). This CDR3 is 16 amino acids long. Trimming shortened V by 2 bases and J by 5 bases, and 18 bases separated the two germline ends. The V gene's germline CDR1 is MDHEN and CDR2 SYDVKM. Here the CDR3 reads CASSLKQQVSRTEAFF. The CDR3 nucleotides read TGTGCCAGCAGTTTAAAACAACAGGTTTCAAGGACTGAAGCTTTCTTT. The whole variable domain, filled in from reference TRBV28 and TRBJ1-1, reads DVKVTQSSRYLVKRTGEKVFLECVQDMDHENMFWYRQDPGLGLRLIYFSYDVKMKEKGDIPEGYSVSREKKERFSLILESASTNQTSMYLCASSLKQQVSRTEAFFGQGTRLTVV.

The chain employs TRBV5-6 and TRBJ2-5, with 11 bases aligning to TRBD1. Looked up from germline, CDR1 is SGHDT and CDR2 is YYEEEE. The V segment lost 6 bases and the J segment 4 bases; nucleotides outside the gene matches: 8. CDR3 length equals 15 residues. CDR3 sequence reads: CASILDRGRGETQYF. In nucleotides, the CDR3 is TGTGCCAGCATACTGGACAGGGGGCGCGGAGAGACCCAGTACTTC.

A remark on this clone: This specimen includes other DNA sequences encoding the same CDR3. The chain links TRBV5-1 to TRBJ1-1; no clear D. Germline V lookup: CDR1 SGHRS, CDR2 YFSETQ. The CDR3 covers 13 residues. The germline V and J ends were trimmed by 4 bases and 2 bases, with 9 bases remaining between them. The DNA for the CDR3 is TGCGCCAGCAGCCTCGCGGGAAACACTGAAGCTTTCTTT. This encodes CASSLAGNTEAFF.

The chain has TRBV7-2 and TRBJ2-7, with D possibly TRBD1 on 6 matching bases. Germline CDR1 reads SGHTA; CDR2 reads FQGNSA. The V end was cut by 2 bases, the J end by 6 bases, with 14 bases between. The CDR3 runs 14 residues. CDR3 DNA sequence: TGTGCCAGCAGCTTAACACAGGGCAGGGCCGAGCAGTACTTC. Protein: CASSLTQGRAEQYF. Variable domain in full (rest from reference TRBV7-2 and TRBJ2-7): GAGVSQSPSNKVTEKGKDVELRCDPISGHTALYWYRQSLGQGLEFLIYFQGNSAPDKSGLPSDRFSAERTGGSVSTLTIQRTQQEDSAVYLCASSLTQGRAEQYFGPGTRLTVT.

This rearrangement joins TRBV6-1 to TRBJ2-7, with 11 nucleotides matching TRBD2. Germline assignment: CDR1 MNHNS and CDR2 SASEGT. CDR3 length: 13 residues. V was pared by 7 bases and J by 12 bases, with 11 bases of the junction left unmatched. CDR3 coding DNA: TGTGCCAGCACCGTCACTAGCGGGGGAGCCCTGTACTTC. Protein product: CASTVTSGGALYF.

The rearrangement uses TRBV10-3 and TRBJ2-7, with 9 bases matching TRBD1. The ends lost 7 bases at V and 1 base at J; junction bases unmatched: 17. This CDR3 is 18 amino acids long. The germline gives CDR1 ENHRY, CDR2 SYGVKD. CDR3: CAIIHSPRGQGPSYEQYF. The CDR3 nucleotides are TGTGCCATCATACATTCGCCAAGAGGACAGGGGCCTTCCTACGAGCAGTACTTC.

The chain recombines TRBV7-8 with TRBJ2-7, with 10 bases matching TRBD1. Germline V gives CDR1 SGHVS, CDR2 FQNEAQ. The CDR3 spans 15 residues. V shed 1 base, J shed 3 bases, and the junction held 3 bases outside the gene matches. The CDR3: CASSLGRTGGYEQYF. The CDR3 bases are TGTGCCAGCAGCTTAGGCCGGACAGGGGGCTACGAGCAGTACTTC.